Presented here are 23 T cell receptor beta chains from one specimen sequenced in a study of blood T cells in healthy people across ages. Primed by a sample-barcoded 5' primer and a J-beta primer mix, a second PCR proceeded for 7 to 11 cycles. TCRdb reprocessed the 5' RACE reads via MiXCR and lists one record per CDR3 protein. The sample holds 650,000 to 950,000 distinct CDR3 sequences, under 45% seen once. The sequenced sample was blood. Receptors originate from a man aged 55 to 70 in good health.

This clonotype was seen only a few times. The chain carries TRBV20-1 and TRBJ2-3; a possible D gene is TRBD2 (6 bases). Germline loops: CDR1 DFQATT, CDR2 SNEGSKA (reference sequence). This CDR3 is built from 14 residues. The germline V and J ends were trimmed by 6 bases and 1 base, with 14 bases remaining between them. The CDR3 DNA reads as TGCAGTGCACCCGGGCGGGGTGGCACAGATACGCAGTATTTT. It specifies CSAPGRGGTDTQYF.

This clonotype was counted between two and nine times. The CDR3: CASSVEGIQETQYF. CDR3 DNA sequence: TGTGCCAGCAGCGTAGAGGGGATTCAAGAGACCCAGTACTTC. This rearrangement joins TRBV9 to TRBJ2-7, with D perhaps matching TRBD1 (5 bases). The last part of the DNA fits TRBJ2-5 better; the J call may be wrong. The CDR3 totals 14 residues. Germline V gene sequence: CDR1 SGDLS, CDR2 YYNGEE.

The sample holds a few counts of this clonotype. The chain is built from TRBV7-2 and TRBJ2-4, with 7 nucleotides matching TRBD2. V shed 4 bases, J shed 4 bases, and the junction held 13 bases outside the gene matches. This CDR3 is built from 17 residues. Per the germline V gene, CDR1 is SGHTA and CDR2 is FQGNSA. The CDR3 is CASSSQPPGTTKNIQYF. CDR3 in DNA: TGTGCCAGCAGCTCCCAACCCCCCGGGACTACAAAAAACATTCAGTACTTC.

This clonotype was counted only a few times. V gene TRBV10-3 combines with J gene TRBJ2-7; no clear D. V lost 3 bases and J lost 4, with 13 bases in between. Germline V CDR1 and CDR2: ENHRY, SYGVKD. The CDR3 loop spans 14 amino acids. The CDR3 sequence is CAISDSSRFYEQYF. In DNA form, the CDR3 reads TGTGCCATCAGTGACTCATCGAGGTTTTACGAGCAGTACTTC.

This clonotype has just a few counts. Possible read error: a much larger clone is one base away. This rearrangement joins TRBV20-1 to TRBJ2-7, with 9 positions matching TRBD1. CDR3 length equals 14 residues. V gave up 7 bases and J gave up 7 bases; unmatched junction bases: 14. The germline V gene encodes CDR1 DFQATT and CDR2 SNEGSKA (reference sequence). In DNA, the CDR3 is TGCAGTGGGGACAGGGTGAATGCCTACAATGAGCAGTACTTC. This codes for CSGDRVNAYNEQYF.

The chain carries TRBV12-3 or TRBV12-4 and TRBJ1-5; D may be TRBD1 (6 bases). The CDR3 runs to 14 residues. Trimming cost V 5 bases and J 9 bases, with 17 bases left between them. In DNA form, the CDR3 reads TGTGCCAGCAGTCCCGGACAGCGCCAGGGGCCCCAGCATTTT. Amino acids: CASSPGQRQGPQHF.

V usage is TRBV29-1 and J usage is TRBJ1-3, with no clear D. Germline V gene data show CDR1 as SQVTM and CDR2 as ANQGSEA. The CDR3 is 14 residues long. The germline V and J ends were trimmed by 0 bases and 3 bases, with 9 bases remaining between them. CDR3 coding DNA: TGCAGCGTTGAAGAGGGAGGGATTGGAAACACCATATATTTT. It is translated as CSVEEGGIGNTIYF.

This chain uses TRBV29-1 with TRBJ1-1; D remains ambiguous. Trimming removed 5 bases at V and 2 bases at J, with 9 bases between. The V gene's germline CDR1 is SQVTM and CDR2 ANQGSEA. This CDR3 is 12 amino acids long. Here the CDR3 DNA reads TGCAGCGTTCGCCGACACAACACTGAAGCTTTCTTT. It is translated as CSVRRHNTEAFF.

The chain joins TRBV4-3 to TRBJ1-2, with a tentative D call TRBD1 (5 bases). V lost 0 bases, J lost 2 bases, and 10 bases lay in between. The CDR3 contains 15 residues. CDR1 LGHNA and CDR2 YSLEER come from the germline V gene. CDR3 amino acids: CASSQDEAGNYGYTF. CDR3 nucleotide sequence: TGCGCCAGCAGCCAAGATGAGGCAGGGAACTATGGCTACACCTTC.

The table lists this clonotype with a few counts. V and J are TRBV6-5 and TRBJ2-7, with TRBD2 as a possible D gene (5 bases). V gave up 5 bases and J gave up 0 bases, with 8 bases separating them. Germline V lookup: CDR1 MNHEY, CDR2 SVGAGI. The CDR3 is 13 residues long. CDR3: CASSAGNSYEQYF. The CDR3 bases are TGTGCCAGCAGTGCGGGTAACTCCTACGAGCAGTACTTC.

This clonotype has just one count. The CDR3 is CASSKKQGEQYF. CDR3 bases: TGTGCCAGCAGCAAAAAACAGGGAGAGCAGTACTTC. The rearrangement joins TRBV21-1 to TRBJ2-7; TRBD1 is the table's D call and was not checked against the DNA. TRBV21-1 is an annotated pseudogene. The CDR3 spans 12 residues.

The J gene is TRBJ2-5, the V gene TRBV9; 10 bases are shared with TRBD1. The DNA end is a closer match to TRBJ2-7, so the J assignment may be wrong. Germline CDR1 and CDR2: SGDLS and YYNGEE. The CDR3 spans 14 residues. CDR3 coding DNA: TGTGCCAGCAGCGTGGACAGGGGGTTCAGCGAGCAGTACTTC. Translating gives CASSVDRGFSEQYF.

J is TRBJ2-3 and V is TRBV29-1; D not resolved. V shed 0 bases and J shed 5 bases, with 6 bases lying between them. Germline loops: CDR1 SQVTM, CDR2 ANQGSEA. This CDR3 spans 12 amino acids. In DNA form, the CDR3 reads TGCAGCGTTGAAGAACCCAGAGATACGCAGTATTTT. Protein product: CSVEEPRDTQYF.

CDR3 nucleotide sequence: TGTGCCAGCGGGGAGAACTCCTACGAGCAGTACTTC. Translation: CASGENSYEQYF. V and J are TRBV7-2 and TRBJ2-7; the D gene is possibly TRBD2 (5 bases). The CDR3 covers 12 residues. Germline V CDR1 and CDR2: SGHTA, FQGNSA. V shed 8 bases and J shed 0 bases, with 8 bases lying between them.

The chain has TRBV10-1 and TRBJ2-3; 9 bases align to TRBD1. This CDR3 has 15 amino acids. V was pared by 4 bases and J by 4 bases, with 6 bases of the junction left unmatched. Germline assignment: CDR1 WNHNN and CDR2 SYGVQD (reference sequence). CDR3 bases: TGCGCCAGCAGTGGGACAGGGGTCCCGTCAGATACGCAGTATTTT. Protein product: CASSGTGVPSDTQYF.

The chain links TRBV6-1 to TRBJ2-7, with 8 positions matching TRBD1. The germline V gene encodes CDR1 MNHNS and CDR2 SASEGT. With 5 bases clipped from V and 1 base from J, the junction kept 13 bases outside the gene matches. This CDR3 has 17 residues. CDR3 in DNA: TGTGCCAGCAGTACCGGGACAGGCCATATTATTTCCTACGAGCAGTACTTC. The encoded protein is CASSTGTGHIISYEQYF.

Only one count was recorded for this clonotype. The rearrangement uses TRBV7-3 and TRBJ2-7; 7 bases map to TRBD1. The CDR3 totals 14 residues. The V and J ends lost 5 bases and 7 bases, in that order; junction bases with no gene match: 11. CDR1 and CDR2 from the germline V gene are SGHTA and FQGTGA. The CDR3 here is CASSPGGSHNEQYF. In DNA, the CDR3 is TGTGCCAGCAGCCCAGGGGGTTCCCACAATGAGCAGTACTTC. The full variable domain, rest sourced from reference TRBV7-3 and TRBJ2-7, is GAGVSQTPSNKVTEKGKYVELRCDPISGHTALYWYRQSLGQGPEFLIYFQGTGAADDSGLPNDRFFAVRPEGSVSTLKIQRTERGDSAVYLCASSPGGSHNEQYFGPGTRLTVT.

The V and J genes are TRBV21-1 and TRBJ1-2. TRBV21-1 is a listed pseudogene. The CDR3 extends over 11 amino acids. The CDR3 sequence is CASSKPYGYTF. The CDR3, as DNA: TGTGCCAGCAGCAAACCCTATGGCTACACCTTC.

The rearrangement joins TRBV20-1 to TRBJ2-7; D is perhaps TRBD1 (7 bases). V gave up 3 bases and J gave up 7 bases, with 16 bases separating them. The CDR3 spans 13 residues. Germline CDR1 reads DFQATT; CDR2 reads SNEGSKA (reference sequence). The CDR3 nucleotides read TGCAGTGCTAGCGGCAGGGGGAGGAGGGAGCAGTACTTC. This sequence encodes CSASGRGRREQYF.

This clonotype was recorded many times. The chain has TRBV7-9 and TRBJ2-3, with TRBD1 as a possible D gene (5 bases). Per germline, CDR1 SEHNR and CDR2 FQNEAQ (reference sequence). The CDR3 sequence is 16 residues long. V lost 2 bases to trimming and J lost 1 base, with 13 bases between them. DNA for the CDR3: TGTGCCAGCAGCTTAATGTCAGGGTTTGGCACAGATACGCAGTATTTT. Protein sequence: CASSLMSGFGTDTQYF.

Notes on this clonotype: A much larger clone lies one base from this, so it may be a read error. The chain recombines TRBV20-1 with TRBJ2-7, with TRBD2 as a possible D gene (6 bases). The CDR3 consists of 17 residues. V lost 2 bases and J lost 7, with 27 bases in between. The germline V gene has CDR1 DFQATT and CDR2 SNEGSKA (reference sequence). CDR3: CSARPGTLGFRSEEQYF. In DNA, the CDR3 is TGCAGTGCTAGACCCGGGACTCTAGGGTTTCGGAGCGAGGAGCAGTACTTC.

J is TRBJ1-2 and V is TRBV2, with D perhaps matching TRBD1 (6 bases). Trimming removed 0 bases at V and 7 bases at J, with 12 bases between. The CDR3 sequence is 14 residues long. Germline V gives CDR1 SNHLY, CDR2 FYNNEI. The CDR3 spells CASSEARGAGGYTF. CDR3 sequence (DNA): TGTGCCAGCAGTGAAGCGCGGGGGGCAGGTGGCTACACCTTC.

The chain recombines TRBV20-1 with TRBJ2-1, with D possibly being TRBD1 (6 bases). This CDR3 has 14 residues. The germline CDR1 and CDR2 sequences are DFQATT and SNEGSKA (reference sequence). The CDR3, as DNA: TGCAGCGCTTTCCGGACAGACTCTTTACGTGAGCAGTTCTTC. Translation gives CSAFRTDSLREQFF.